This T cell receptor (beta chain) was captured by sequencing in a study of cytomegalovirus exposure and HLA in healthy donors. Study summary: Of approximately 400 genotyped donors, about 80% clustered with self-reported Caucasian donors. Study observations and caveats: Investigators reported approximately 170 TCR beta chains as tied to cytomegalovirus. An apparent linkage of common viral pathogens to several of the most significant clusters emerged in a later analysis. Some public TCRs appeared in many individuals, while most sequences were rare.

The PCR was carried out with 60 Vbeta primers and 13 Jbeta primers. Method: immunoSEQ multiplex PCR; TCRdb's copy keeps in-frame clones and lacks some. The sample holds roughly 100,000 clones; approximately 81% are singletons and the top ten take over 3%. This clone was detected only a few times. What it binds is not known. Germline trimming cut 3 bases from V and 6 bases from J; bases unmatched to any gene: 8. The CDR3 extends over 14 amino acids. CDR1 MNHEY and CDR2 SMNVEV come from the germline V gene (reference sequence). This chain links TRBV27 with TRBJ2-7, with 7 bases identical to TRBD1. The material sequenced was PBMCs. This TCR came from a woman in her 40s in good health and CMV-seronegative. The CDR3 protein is CASSFEQGMGEQYF. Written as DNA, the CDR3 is TGTGCCAGCAGTTTCGAACAGGGGATGGGCGAGCAGTACTTC.